Sequencing of this T cell receptor (beta chain) was carried out in a study of control samples from healthy donors and cancer patients. Using immunoSEQ multiplex PCR, the repertoire was profiled, and TCRdb retains in-frame clones only, with some absent. The sample has tens of thousands of clones, around 96% seen once; the top ten hold under 2%. The CDR3 runs to 14 residues. The chain is built from TRBV21-1 and TRBJ2-7. TRBV21-1 counts as a pseudogene. The specimen sequenced was blood. This receptor was obtained from a woman between 25 and 40 years old in good health. The CDR3 region is CASSKEGGGYEQYF. The CDR3 nucleotides read TGTGCCAGCAGCAAAGAGGGTGGGGGCTACGAGCAGTACTTC.